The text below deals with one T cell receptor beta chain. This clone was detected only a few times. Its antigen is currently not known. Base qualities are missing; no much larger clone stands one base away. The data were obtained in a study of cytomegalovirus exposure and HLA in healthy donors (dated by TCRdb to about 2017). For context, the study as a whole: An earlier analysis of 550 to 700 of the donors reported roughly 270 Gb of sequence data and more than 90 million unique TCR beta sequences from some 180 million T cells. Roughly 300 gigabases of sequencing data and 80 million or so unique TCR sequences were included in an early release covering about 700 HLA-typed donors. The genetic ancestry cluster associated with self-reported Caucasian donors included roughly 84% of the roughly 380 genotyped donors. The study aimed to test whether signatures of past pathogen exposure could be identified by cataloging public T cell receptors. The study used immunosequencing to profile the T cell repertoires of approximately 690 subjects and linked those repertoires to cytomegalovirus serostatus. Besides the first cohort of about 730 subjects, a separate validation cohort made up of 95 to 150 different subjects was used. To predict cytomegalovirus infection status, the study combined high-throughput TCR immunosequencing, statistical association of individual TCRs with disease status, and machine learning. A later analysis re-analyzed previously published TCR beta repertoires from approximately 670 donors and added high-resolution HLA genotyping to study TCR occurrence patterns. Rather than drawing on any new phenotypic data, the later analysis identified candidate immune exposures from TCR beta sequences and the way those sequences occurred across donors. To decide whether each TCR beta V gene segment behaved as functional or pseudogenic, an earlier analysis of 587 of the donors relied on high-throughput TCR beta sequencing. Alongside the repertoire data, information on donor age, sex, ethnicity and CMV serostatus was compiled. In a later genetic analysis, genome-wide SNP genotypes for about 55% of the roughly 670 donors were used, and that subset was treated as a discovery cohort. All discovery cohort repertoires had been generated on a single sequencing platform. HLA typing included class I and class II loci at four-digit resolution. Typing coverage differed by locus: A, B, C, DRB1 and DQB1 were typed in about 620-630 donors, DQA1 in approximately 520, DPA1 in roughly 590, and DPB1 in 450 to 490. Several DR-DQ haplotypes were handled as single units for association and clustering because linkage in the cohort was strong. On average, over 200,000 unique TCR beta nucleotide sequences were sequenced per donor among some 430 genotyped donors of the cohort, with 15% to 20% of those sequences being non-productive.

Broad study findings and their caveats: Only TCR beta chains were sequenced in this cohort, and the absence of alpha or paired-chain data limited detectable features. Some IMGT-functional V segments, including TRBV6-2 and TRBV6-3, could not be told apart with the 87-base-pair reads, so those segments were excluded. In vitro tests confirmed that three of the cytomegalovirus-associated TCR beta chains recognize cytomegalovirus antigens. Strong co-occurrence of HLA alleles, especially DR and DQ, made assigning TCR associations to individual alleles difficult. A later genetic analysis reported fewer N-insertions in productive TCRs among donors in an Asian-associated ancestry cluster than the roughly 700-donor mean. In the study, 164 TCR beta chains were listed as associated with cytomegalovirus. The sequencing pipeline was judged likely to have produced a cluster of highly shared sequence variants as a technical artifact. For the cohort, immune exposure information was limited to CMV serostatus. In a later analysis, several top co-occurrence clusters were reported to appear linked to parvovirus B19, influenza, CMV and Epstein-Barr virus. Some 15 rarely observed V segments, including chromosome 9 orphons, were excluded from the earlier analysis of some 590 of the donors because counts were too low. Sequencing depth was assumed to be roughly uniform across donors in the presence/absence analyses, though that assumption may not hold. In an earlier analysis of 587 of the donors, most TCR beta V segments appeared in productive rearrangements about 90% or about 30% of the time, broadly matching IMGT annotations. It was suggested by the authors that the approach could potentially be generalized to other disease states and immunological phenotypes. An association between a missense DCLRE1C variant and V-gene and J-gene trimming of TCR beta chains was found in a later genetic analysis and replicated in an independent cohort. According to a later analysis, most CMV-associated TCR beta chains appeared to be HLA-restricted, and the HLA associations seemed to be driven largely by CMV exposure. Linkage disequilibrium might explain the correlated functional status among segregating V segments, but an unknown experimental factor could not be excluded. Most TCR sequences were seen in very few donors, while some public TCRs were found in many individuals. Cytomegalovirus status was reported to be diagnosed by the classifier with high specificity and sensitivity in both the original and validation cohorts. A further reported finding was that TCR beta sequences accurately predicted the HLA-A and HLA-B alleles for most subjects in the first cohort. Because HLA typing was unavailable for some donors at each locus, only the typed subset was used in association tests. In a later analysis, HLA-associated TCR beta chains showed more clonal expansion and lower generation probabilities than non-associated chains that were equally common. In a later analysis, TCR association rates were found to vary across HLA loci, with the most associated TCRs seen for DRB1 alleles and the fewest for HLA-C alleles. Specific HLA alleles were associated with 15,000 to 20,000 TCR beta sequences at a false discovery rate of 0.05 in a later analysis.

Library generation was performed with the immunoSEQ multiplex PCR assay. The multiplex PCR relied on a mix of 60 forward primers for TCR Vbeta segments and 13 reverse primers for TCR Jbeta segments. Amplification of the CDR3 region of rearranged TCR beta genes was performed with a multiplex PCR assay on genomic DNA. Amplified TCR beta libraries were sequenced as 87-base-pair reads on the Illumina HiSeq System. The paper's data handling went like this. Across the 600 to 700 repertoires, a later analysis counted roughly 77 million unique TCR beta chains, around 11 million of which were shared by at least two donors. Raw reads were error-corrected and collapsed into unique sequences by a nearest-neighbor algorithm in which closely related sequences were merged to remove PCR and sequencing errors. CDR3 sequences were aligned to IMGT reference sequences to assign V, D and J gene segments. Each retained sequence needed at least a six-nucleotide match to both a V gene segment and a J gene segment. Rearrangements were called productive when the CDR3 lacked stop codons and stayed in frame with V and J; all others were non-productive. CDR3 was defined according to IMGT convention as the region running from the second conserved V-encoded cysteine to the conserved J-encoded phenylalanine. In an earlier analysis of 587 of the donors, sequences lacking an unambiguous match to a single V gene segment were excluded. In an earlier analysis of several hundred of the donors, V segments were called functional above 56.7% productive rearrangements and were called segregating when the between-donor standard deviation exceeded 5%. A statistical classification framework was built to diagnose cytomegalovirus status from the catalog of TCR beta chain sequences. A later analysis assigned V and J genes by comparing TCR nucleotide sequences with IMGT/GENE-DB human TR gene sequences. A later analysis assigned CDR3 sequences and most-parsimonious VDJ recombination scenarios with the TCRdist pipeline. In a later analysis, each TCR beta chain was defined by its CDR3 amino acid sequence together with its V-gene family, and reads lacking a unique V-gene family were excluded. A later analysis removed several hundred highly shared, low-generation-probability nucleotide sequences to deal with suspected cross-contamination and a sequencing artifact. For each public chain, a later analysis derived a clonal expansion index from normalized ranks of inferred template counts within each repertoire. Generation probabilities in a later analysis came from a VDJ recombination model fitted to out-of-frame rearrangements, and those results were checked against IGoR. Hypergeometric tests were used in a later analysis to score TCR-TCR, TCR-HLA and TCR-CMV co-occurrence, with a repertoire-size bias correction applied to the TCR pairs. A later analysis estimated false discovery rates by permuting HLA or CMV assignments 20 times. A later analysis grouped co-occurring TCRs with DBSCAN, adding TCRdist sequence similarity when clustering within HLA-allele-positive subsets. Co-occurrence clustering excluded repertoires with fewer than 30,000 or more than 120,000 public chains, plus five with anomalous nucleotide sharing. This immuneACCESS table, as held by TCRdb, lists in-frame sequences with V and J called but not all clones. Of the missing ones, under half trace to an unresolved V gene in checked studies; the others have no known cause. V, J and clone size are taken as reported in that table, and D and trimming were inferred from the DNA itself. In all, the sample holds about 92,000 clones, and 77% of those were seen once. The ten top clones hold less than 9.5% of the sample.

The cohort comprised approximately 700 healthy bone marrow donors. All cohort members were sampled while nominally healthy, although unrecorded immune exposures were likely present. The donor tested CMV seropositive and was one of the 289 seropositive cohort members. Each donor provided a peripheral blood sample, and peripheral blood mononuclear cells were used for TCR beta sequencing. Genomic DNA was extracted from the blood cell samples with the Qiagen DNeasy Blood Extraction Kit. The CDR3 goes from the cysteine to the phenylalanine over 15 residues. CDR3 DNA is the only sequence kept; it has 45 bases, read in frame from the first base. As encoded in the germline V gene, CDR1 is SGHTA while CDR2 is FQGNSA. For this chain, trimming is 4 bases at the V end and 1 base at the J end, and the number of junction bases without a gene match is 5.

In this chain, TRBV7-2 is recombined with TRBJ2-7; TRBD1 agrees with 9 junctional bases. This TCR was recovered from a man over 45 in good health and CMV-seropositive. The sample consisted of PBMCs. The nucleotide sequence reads TGTGCCAGCAGCTCCCCCGGGACAGGGTCCTACGAGCAGTACTTC. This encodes CASSSPGTGSYEQYF. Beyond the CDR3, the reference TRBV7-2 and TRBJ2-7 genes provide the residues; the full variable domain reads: GAGVSQSPSNKVTEKGKDVELRCDPISGHTALYWYRQSLGQGLEFLIYFQGNSAPDKSGLPSDRFSAERTGGSVSTLTIQRTQQEDSAVYLCASSSPGTGSYEQYFGPGTRLTVT.